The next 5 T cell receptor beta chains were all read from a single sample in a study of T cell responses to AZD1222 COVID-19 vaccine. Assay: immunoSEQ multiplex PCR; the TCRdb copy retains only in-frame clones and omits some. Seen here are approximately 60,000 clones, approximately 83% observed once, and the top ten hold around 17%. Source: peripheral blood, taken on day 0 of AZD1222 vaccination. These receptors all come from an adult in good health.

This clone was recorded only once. The CDR3 nucleotides read TGTGCCAGTAGTATGGGGGACCGAAGTTCCCATGGCTACACCTTC. It is translated as CASSMGDRSSHGYTF. V gene TRBV19 combines with J gene TRBJ1-2; the D gene is possibly TRBD1 (5 bases). The CDR3 length is 15 residues. The ends were cut back, 3 bases at V and 6 bases at J, with 17 bases in the middle. CDR1 is LNHDA and CDR2 is SQIVND in the germline V gene (reference sequence). The full variable domain, in which reference TRBV19 and TRBJ1-2 provide the parts outside the CDR3, is DGGITQSPKYLFRKEGQNVTLSCEQNLNHDAMYWYRQDPGQGLRLIYYSQIVNDFQKGDIAEGYSVSREKKESFPLTVTSAQKNPTAFYLCASSMGDRSSHGYTFGSGTRLTVV.

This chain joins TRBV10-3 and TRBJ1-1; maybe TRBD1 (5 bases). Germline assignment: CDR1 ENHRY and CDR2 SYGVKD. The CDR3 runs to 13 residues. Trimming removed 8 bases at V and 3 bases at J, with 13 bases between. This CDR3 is CAIGGGKDTEAFF. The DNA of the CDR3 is TGTGCCATCGGGGGAGGGAAGGACACTGAAGCTTTCTTT.

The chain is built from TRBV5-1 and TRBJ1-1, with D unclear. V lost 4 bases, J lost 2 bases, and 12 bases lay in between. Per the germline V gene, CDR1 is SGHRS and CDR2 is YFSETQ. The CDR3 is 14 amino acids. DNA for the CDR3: TGCGCCAGCAGCGCATCACACGCTAACACTGAAGCTTTCTTT. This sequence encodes CASSASHANTEAFF.

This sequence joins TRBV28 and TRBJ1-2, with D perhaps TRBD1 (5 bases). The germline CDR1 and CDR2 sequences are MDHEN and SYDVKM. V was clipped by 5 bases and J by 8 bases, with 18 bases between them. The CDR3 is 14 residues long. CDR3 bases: TGTGCCAGCAGTCCCGGGACGGGAGTTGGAGGCTACACCTTC. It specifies CASSPGTGVGGYTF.

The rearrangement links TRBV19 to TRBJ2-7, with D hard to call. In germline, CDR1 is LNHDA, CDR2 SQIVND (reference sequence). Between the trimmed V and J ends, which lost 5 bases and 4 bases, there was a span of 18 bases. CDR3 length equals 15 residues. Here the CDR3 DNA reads TGTGCCAGTAGTCGAGGCGCCAGAGGTCTTTACGAGCAGTACTTC. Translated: CASSRGARGLYEQYF.